One sample yielded the 30 T cell receptor beta chains listed below, sequenced in a study of T cell repertoires in cytomegalovirus infection (dated by TCRdb to between 2018 and 2020). No antigens are known for them. Instrument used: Illumina HiSeq 1500. TCRdb itself trimmed the public reads at Q25 with fastp, ran MiXCR and retained productive beta chains. Under each unique CDR3 protein, matching rows form one entry showing the most common genes and DNA. This sample has about 890,000 distinct CDR3 sequences in its table, and about a third of those were observed once. Around 15% of the sample comes from the top ten. Read against the paper, the sample's treatment or condition label means: in vitro stimulation with specific CMV peptide epitopes to enrich CMV-specific T cells. The sequencing used cultured CD8+ T cells from PBMCs, collected from culture after CMV antigen stimulation. The source is a human donor in good health (CMV status not recorded). Some clones in this sample may be carry-over from other donors' samples.

The chain employs TRBV12-3 or TRBV12-4 and TRBJ1-2; the D gene is possibly TRBD1 (5 bases). V gave up 5 bases and J gave up 5 bases, with 15 bases separating them. The CDR3 totals 14 residues. The chain's CDR3 is CASSPRVGAYGYTF. CDR3 in DNA: TGTGCCAGCAGTCCCAGGGTAGGGGCTTATGGCTACACCTTC.

This clonotype was observed many times. CDR3 sequence: CASSRTGYEQYV. The DNA for the CDR3 is TGTGCCAGCAGCCGGACAGGGTACGAGCAGTACGTC. The chain carries TRBV12-3 or TRBV12-4 and TRBJ2-7; 8 nucleotides match TRBD1. The CDR3 extends over 12 amino acids. The V and J ends lost 6 bases and 4 bases, in that order; junction bases with no gene match: 2.

A note on this clonotype: A junction end diverges from the germline sequence, so it may reflect a read error. This chain connects TRBV18 to TRBJ2-3; D is ambiguous. Looked up from germline, CDR1 is KGHSH and CDR2 is LQKENI. CDR3 length: 14 amino acids. The CDR3 reads CASSPDPYTDTRYF. The CDR3 DNA sequence: TGTGCCAGCTCACCTGACCCATACACAGATACGCGGTATTTT.

The chain has TRBV6-2 or TRBV6-3 and TRBJ2-1; D gene unclear. The CDR3 is 16 residues long. CDR1 is MNHEY and CDR2 is SVGEGT in the germline V gene. V lost 2 bases, J lost 0 bases, and 11 bases lay in between. In nucleotides, the CDR3 is TGTGCCAGCAGTTACAGGGTCACAAGCTCCTACAATGAGCAGTTCTTC. Amino acids: CASSYRVTSSYNEQFF.

This clonotype showed up just once. This chain links TRBV6-5 with TRBJ2-4, with 10 bases fitting TRBD1. CDR1 is MNHEY and CDR2 is SVGAGI in the germline V gene. Trimming removed 5 bases from V and 6 bases from J; junction bases left unmatched: 7. CDR3 length: 15 residues. The CDR3 loop is CASSLGTGAINIQYF. CDR3 nucleotides: TGTGCCAGCAGTCTAGGGACAGGGGCGATAAACATTCAGTACTTC.

In this sample, this clonotype turned up a few times. The chain combines TRBV7-3 with TRBJ2-6; the D is unclear. Germline CDR1 reads SGHTA; CDR2 reads FQGTGA. The germline V and J ends were trimmed by 5 bases and 3 bases, with 11 bases remaining between them. This CDR3 comprises 15 residues. The CDR3 DNA sequence: TGTGCCAGCAGCCCCTGGGTAGGTGGGGCCAACGTCCTGACTTTC. Residues: CASSPWVGGANVLTF.

The V gene is TRBV6-4, the J gene TRBJ2-3, with 8 bases fitting TRBD2. Germline V gene lookup returns CDR1 MRHNA and CDR2 SNTAGT. This CDR3 region has 17 residues. After removal of 2 bases from V and 2 bases from J, the junction contained 9 bases not matched to a gene. The chain's CDR3 is CASSDGAAGGDTDTQYF. In DNA form, the CDR3 reads TGTGCCAGCAGTGACGGGGCCGCGGGGGGCGACACAGATACGCAGTATTTT.

This CDR3 is CASSVLGDHPYEQYF. The CDR3 DNA is TGTGCCAGCAGTGTCCTCGGGGACCACCCCTACGAGCAGTACTTC. This sequence joins TRBV12-3 or TRBV12-4 and TRBJ2-7; D might be TRBD1 or TRBD2, each matching 5 bases. This CDR3 spans 15 amino acids. V was clipped by 5 bases and J by 2 bases, with 16 bases between them.

This sequence joins TRBV4-3 and TRBJ2-1, with TRBD2 matching over 8 bases. This CDR3 has 15 residues. The germline V gene has CDR1 LGHNA and CDR2 YSLEER. The junction had 1 base not matched to a gene; V was cut back by 1 base and J by 2 bases. The CDR3 DNA is TGCGCCAGCAGCCAAGGGCGGGGGGCCTACAATGAGCAGTTCTTC. It encodes CASSQGRGAYNEQFF.

This clonotype appeared many times. The rearrangement links TRBV11-2 to TRBJ2-5; 8 positions agree with TRBD2. Trimming took 1 base from V and 3 from J; bases not matched to a gene: 4. This CDR3 has 15 residues. Per germline, CDR1 SGHAT and CDR2 FQNNGV. The CDR3 DNA sequence: TGTGCCAGCAGCTTAGGAGCGGGGGTAAAAGAGACCCAGTACTTC. This codes for CASSLGAGVKETQYF.

This clonotype was seen a few times. The chain couples TRBV5-4 to TRBJ1-1, with D possibly matching TRBD1 (6 bases). The CDR3 is 15 residues long. The V gene lost 5 bases and the J gene lost 2 bases, with 16 bases spanning the gap. The germline V gene encodes CDR1 SGHNT and CDR2 YYREEE (reference sequence). CDR3 protein: CASSRRTDSNTEAFF. In DNA form, the CDR3 reads TGTGCCAGCAGTCGGCGGACAGACAGCAACACTGAAGCTTTCTTT. Looking up the rest from reference TRBV5-4 and TRBJ1-1 gives the full variable domain: ETGVTQSPTHLIKTRGQQVTLRCSSQSGHNTVSWYQQALGQGPQFIFQYYREEENGRGNFPPRFSGLQFPNYSSELNVNALELDDSALYLCASSRRTDSNTEAFFGQGTRLTVV.

This chain uses TRBV7-6 with TRBJ1-1; D is unresolved. This CDR3 spans 13 amino acids. Germline CDR1 reads SGHVS; CDR2 reads FNYEAQ. Trimming cost V 10 bases and J 0 bases, with 12 bases left between them. CDR3 DNA: TGTGCCAACAGTCCGGGCGTGAACACTGAAGCTTTCTTT. Translating it yields CANSPGVNTEAFF.

This clonotype was found many times. V gene TRBV7-9 combines with J gene TRBJ1-1; D ambiguous. V lost 3 bases and J 9 bases, leaving 11 bases between the germline ends. Germline-derived CDR1 and CDR2 are SEHNR and FQNEAQ (reference sequence). The CDR3 loop spans 12 amino acids. CDR3 nucleotides: TGTGCCAGCAGCTTCGAAAGCTCAAAAGCTTTCTTT. This translates into CASSFESSKAFF. Full variable domain (missing parts from reference TRBV7-9 and TRBJ1-1): DTGVSQNPRHKITKRGQNVTFRCDPISEHNRLYWYRQTLGQGPEFLTYFQNEAQLEKSRLLSDRFSAERPKGSFSTLEIQRTEQGDSAMYLCASSFESSKAFFGQGTRLTVV.

This clonotype was seen more than once but under ten times. The gene calls are TRBV7-3 and TRBJ2-1; 8 bases are a match to TRBD2. The junction had 4 bases not matched to a gene; V was cut back by 5 bases and J by 7 bases. Germline loops: CDR1 SGHTA, CDR2 FQGTGA. This CDR3 spans 13 amino acids. CDR3 loop: CASSTGGGNEQFF. For the CDR3, the DNA is TGTGCCAGCAGCACGGGGGGGGGTAATGAGCAGTTCTTC.

In its sample, this clonotype was seen a few times. The chain joins TRBV2 to TRBJ2-7, with D perhaps being TRBD1 or TRBD2 (5 bases each). Germline V lookup: CDR1 SNHLY, CDR2 FYNNEI. The V end lost 6 bases, the J end lost 12 bases, and 15 bases lay between the germline ends. The CDR3 consists of 11 residues. CDR3 coding DNA: TGTGCCAGCAGAGGGACCGCCCAAAGGTACTTC. This codes for CASRGTAQRYF.

This clonotype has only a few counts. The rearrangement uses TRBV7-9 and TRBJ2-7; D gene uncertain. V dropped 5 bases and J dropped 5 bases, with 10 bases sitting between them. Germline-derived CDR1 and CDR2 are SEHNR and FQNEAQ (reference sequence). CDR3 length equals 12 residues. In DNA form, the CDR3 reads TGTGCCAGCAGCCCCCTAAGGGACGAGCAGTACTTC. Amino acids: CASSPLRDEQYF.

This clonotype was picked up one time. The chain couples TRBV10-3 to TRBJ2-5; 9 bases are shared with TRBD1. The CDR3 has 14 amino acids. CDR1 ENHRY and CDR2 SYGVKD come from the germline V gene. The junction had 6 bases not matched to a gene; V was cut back by 6 bases and J by 4 bases. The CDR3 region is CAIRGDRVVETQYF. The DNA for the CDR3 is TGTGCCATCAGGGGGGACAGGGTTGTAGAGACCCAGTACTTC.

The chain links TRBV6-5 to TRBJ1-1; unclear D gene. The CDR3 contains 15 residues. Germline lookup yields CDR1 MNHEY and CDR2 SVGAGI. V was shortened by 5 bases and J by 0 bases, with 13 bases between the two germline ends. CDR3 sequence reads: CASSGFEVMNTEAFF. In DNA form, the CDR3 reads TGTGCCAGCAGTGGCTTTGAAGTTATGAACACTGAAGCTTTCTTT.

As to this clonotype: One junction end disagrees with the germline gene, perhaps due to a read error. The J gene is TRBJ2-2, the V gene TRBV14, with D hard to call. The germline V gene encodes CDR1 SGHDN and CDR2 FVKESK. The CDR3 totals 13 residues. The CDR3 DNA reads as TGTGCCAGCAGCCCGACGGTTGAATGGGAACTGTTTTTT. Its protein is CASSPTVEWELFF.

This clonotype has only a few counts. The chain recombines TRBV10-3 with TRBJ1-1; no firm D call. V lost 0 bases, J lost 10 bases, and 12 bases lay in between. The V gene's germline CDR1 is ENHRY and CDR2 SYGVKD. This CDR3 spans 13 amino acids. In DNA, the CDR3 is TGTGCCATCAGTGAGTCGGGGAGACTAGTAGCTTTCTTT. This translates into CAISESGRLVAFF.

This clonotype was observed a handful of times. The chain uses TRBV2 and TRBJ2-4; TRBD1 might be the D (5 bases). There are 17 residues in the CDR3. Germline V gives CDR1 SNHLY, CDR2 FYNNEI. With 1 base removed from V and 0 bases from J, the gap between germline ends came to 13 bases. The CDR3 protein is CASSEGSSGLAKNIQYF. The CDR3 DNA reads as TGTGCCAGCAGTGAAGGATCCTCAGGGTTAGCCAAAAACATTCAGTACTTC. The whole variable domain, remainder taken from reference TRBV2 and TRBJ2-4, is EPEVTQTPSHQVTQMGQEVILRCVPISNHLYFYWYRQILGQKVEFLVSFYNNEISEKSEIFDDQFSVERPDGSNFTLKIRSTKLEDSAMYFCASSEGSSGLAKNIQYFGAGTRLSVL.

This clonotype was recorded many times. V and J are TRBV12-3 or TRBV12-4 and TRBJ1-2, with D possibly being TRBD1 (5 bases). The CDR3 covers 15 residues. V lost 7 bases to trimming and J lost 0 bases, with 15 bases between them. The CDR3 sequence is CASTPGGSANYGYTF. CDR3 DNA sequence: TGTGCCAGCACCCCGGGGGGATCTGCTAACTATGGCTACACCTTC.

This clonotype was counted only a few times. The V call is TRBV27, the J call TRBJ2-7, with D possibly being TRBD1 or TRBD2 (6 bases each). The ends were cut back, 4 bases at V and 5 bases at J, with 15 bases in the middle. The germline CDR1 and CDR2 sequences are MNHEY and SMNVEV (reference sequence). The CDR3 is made up of 14 amino acids. In DNA, the CDR3 is TGTGCCAGCAGTTCCCTCGGGGGCTTGGACGAGCAGTACTTC. Protein: CASSSLGGLDEQYF.

This clonotype was counted many times. The gene calls are TRBV7-8 and TRBJ2-2, with TRBD2 identical over 7 bases. Trimming at V came to 1 base and at J to 7 bases, leaving 0 bases not matched to a gene. Germline values: CDR1 SGHVS, CDR2 FQNEAQ. The CDR3 is made up of 13 amino acids. Written as DNA, the CDR3 is TGTGCCAGCAGCTTAGGGGGGGGCGGGGAGCTGTTTTTT. Protein sequence: CASSLGGGGELFF. The full variable domain, its missing parts supplied by reference TRBV7-8 and TRBJ2-2, is GAGVSQSPRYKVAKRGQDVALRCDPISGHVSLFWYQQALGQGPEFLTYFQNEAQLDKSGLPSDRFFAERPEGSVSTLKIQRTQQEDSAVYLCASSLGGGGELFFGEGSRLTVL.

The chain links TRBV6-6 to TRBJ2-7; perhaps TRBD2 as D (5 bases). The CDR3 runs 13 residues. Trimming took off 4 bases at V and 4 bases at J, with 11 bases between the two ends. Germline lookup yields CDR1 MNHNY and CDR2 SVGAGI (reference sequence). CDR3 amino acids: CASSFSTTYEQYF. The DNA for the CDR3 is TGTGCCAGCAGTTTCTCGACTACTTACGAGCAGTACTTC.

The sample holds a few counts of this clonotype. The CDR3 nucleotides are TGTGCCAGCAGCCCCCAGGGGAGAGACACCGGGGAGCTGTTTTTT. Translated, it gives CASSPQGRDTGELFF. The chain carries TRBV6-1 and TRBJ2-2, with D perhaps matching TRBD1 (6 bases). The CDR3 has 15 residues. Trimming removed 6 bases from V and 3 bases from J, with 14 bases in between. CDR1 is MNHNS, CDR2 SASEGT, per germline.

The table lists this clonotype with many counts. The J gene is TRBJ2-3, the V gene TRBV27; D is perhaps TRBD1 or TRBD2 (6 bases each). There are 15 residues in the CDR3. The V gene lost 3 bases and the J gene lost 6 bases, with 16 bases spanning the gap. Germline V gives CDR1 MNHEY, CDR2 SMNVEV (reference sequence). CDR3 bases: TGTGCCAGCAGTTTTTCGGGGGCCCGCGTGGATACGCAGTATTTT. Residues: CASSFSGARVDTQYF.

J is TRBJ2-1 and V is TRBV10-3; maybe TRBD2 (6 bases). The CDR3 consists of 16 residues. The germline V and J ends were trimmed by 7 bases and 0 bases, with 16 bases remaining between them. The germline V gene encodes CDR1 ENHRY and CDR2 SYGVKD. The DNA for the CDR3 is TGTGCCATCACCGAACCTCGGGACTTCTCCTACAATGAGCAGTTCTTC. Amino acid sequence: CAITEPRDFSYNEQFF.

This clonotype was seen a handful of times. The genes are TRBV12-3 or TRBV12-4 and TRBJ2-2, with D perhaps matching TRBD1 or TRBD2 (6 bases each). The V and J ends lost 7 bases and 7 bases respectively, with 19 bases between them. CDR3 length: 15 residues. The CDR3 nucleotides read TGTGCCAGCACCGTCTCGGGGGCCCTAAACGGGGAGCTGTTTTTT. This sequence encodes CASTVSGALNGELFF.

The chain joins TRBV28 to TRBJ1-2, with unresolved D. Trimming cost V 10 bases and J 5 bases, with 23 bases left between them. Germline loops: CDR1 MDHEN, CDR2 SYDVKM. This CDR3 is 15 amino acids long. The CDR3 loop reads CATPSDINPYYGYTF. The CDR3 coding sequence is TGTGCCACCCCCTCAGACATAAACCCCTATTATGGCTACACCTTC.